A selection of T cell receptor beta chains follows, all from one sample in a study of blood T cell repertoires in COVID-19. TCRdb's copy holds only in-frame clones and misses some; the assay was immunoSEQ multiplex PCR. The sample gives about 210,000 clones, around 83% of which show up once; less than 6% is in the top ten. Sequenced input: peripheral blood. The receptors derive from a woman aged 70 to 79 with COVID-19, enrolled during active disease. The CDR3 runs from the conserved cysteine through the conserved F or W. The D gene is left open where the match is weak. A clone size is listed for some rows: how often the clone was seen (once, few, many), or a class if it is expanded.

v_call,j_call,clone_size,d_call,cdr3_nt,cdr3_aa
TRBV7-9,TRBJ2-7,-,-,TGTGCCAGCAGCCTTGATGAGAGCTCCTACGAGCAGTACTTC,CASSLDESSYEQYF
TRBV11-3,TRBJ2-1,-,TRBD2,TGTGCCAGCAGCTTGGCGGGAGTGTACAATGAGCAGTTCTTC,CASSLAGVYNEQFF
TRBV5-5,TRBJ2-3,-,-,TGTGCCAGCAGCTGGGTAGGACCGGGACAAGGATTCACAGATACGCAGTATTTT,CASSWVGPGQGFTDTQYF
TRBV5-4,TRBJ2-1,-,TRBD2,TGTGCCAGCAGCCTGGGACTAGCGGCTTTCAATGAGCAGTTCTTC,CASSLGLAAFNEQFF
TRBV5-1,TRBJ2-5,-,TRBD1,TGCGCCAGCAGCTTGAGAGGGGGACAGGGAGGGGAGACCCAGTACTTC,CASSLRGGQGGETQYF
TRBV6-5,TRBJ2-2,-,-,TGTGCCTCTCTAGAGCAGGGTTCGAACACCGGGGAGCTGTTTTTT,CASLEQGSNTGELFF
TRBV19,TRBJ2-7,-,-,TGTGCCAGTAGTCTGAGTCGAACCTACGAGCAGTACTTC,CASSLSRTYEQYF
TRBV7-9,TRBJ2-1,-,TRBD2,TGTGCCAGCAGCTCCCAACCGGGACTAGCGGGCCACAATGAGCAGTTCTTC,CASSSQPGLAGHNEQFF
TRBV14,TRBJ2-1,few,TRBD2,TGTGCCAGCAGCCTAGCGGGAGCTAGGGGTGAGCAGTTCTTC,CASSLAGARGEQFF
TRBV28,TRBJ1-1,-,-,TGTGCCAGCAGTCGGATGAGGCCTGGAGGCACTGAAGCTTTCTTT,CASSRMRPGGTEAFF
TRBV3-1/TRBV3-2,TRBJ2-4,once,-,TGTGCCAGCAGCCGGGGACATGGGGACATTCAGTACTTC,CASSRGHGDIQYF
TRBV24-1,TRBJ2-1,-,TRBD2,TGTGCCACCAGTGATTTGGGTAGCGGGAGAAACAATGAGCAGTTCTTC,CATSDLGSGRNNEQFF
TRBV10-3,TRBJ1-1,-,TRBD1,TGTGCCATCAAGCCGACAGGGATGAGAGGGGAAGCTTTCTTT,CAIKPTGMRGEAFF
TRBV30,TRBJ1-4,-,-,TGTGCGTTCTACTCTAATGAAAAACTGTTTTTT,CAFYSNEKLFF
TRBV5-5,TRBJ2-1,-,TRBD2,TGTGCCAGCAGCATGACTAGCGGGAGCCAGCAGTTCTTC,CASSMTSGSQQFF
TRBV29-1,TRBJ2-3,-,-,TGCAGCGTTGACCCCGAGAGAGGCCAGGATACGCAGTATTTT,CSVDPERGQDTQYF
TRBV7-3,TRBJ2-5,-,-,TGTGCCAGCAGCTCCTCGCCCGACAGAAAAGAGACCCAGTACTTC,CASSSSPDRKETQYF
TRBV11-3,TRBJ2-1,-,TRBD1,TGTGCCAGCAGCCCACAGGGGGCCCTAGAATCGGGTGAGCAGTTCTTC,CASSPQGALESGEQFF
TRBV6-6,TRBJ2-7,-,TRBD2,TGTGCCAGCGTCTCCGGGCTAGCGGGGATCTACGAGCAGTACTTC,CASVSGLAGIYEQYF
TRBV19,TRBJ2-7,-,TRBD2,TGTGCCACCGCAGAAACTAGCGGGAGCAGCTCCTACGAGCAGTACTTC,CATAETSGSSSYEQYF
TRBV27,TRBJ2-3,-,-,TGTGCCAGCAGGAGAACAGGCACAGATACGCAGTATTTT,CASRRTGTDTQYF
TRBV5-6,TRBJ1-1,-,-,TGTGCCACCCATCGGGTGGACACTGAAGCTTTCTTT,CATHRVDTEAFF
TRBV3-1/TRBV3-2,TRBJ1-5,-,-,TGTGCCAGCAGCCATCAGGGGAATCAGCCCCAGCATTTT,CASSHQGNQPQHF
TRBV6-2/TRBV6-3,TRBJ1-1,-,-,TGTGCCAGCAGTTTATACACTGAAGCTTTCTTT,CASSLYTEAFF
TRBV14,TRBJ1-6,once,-,TGTGCCAGCAGCCAAGATGGGACAAGTAATTCACCCCTCCACTTT,CASSQDGTSNSPLHF
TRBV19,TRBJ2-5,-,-,TGTGCCAGTAGCCTCGCGGAGACCCAGTACTTC,CASSLAETQYF
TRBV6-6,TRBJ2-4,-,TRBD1,TGTGCCAGCAGTAAAGAGGGACAGCTAGCCAAAAACATTCAGTACTTC,CASSKEGQLAKNIQYF
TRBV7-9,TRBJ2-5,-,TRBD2,TGTGCCTCCAGGACTAGCGATCAAGAGACCCAGTACTTC,CASRTSDQETQYF
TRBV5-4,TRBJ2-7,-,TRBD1,TGTGCCAGCAGCTCTGATCCGGGACAGGGTCCCTACGAGCAGTACTTC,CASSSDPGQGPYEQYF
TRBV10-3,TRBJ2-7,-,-,TGTGCCATCAGTGAGGCTAGCTCTTTCATTTCCTACGAGCAGTACTTC,CAISEASSFISYEQYF
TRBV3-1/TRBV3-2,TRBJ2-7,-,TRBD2,TGTGCCAGCAGCCAGTCTAGCGGTACTCTCTACGAGCAGTACTTC,CASSQSSGTLYEQYF